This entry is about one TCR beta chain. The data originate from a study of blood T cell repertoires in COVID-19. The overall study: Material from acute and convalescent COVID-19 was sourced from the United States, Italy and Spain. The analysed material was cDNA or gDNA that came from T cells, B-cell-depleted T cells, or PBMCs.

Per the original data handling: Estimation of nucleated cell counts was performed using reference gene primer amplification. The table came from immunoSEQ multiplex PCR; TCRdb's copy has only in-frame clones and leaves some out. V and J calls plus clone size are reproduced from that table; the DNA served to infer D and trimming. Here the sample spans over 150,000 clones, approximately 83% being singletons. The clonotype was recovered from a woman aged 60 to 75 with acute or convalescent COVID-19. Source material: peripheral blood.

The CDR3 DNA reads TGTGCCAGCAGCTTAGGGAAGAGCGGGGGACTGGAGACCCAGTACTTC. As protein: CASSLGKSGGLETQYF. The chain carries TRBV11-2 and TRBJ2-5, with TRBD2 matching 8 bases. Losses at the gene ends were 1 base for V and 5 bases for J; bases not matched to a gene: 9. This CDR3 contains 16 residues. Germline V lookup: CDR1 SGHAT, CDR2 FQNNGV. Looking up the rest from reference TRBV11-2 and TRBJ2-5 gives the full variable domain: EAGVAQSPRYKIIEKRQSVAFWCNPISGHATLYWYQQILGQGPKLLIQFQNNGVVDDSQLPKDRFSAERLKGVDSTLKIQPAKLEDSAVYLCASSLGKSGGLETQYFGPGTRLLVL.